Each of the 32 T cell receptor beta chains below was sequenced from the same sample in a study of graft-versus-host responses after intestinal transplantation. Produced via immunoSEQ multiplex PCR; TCRdb's table is partial and in-frame only. The data show tens of thousands of clones, around nine tenths seen once. The sequenced sample was PBMCs, obtained 26 days after transplant. These TCRs come from a human patient who received an intestinal transplant, so some T cells may come from the graft donor.

The chain combines TRBV6-4 with TRBJ2-2; no clear D. The CDR3 consists of 13 residues. V lost 6 bases and J 0 bases, leaving 5 bases between the germline ends. Germline lookup yields CDR1 MRHNA and CDR2 SNTAGT. This CDR3 reads CASSGANTGELFF. CDR3 nucleotide sequence: TGTGCCAGCAGCGGAGCGAACACCGGGGAGCTGTTTTTT.

The V gene is TRBV28, the J gene TRBJ2-2, with D perhaps matching TRBD1 (6 bases). The CDR3 covers 19 residues. V was shortened by 0 bases and J by 3 bases, with 20 bases between the two germline ends. Germline values: CDR1 MDHEN, CDR2 SYDVKM. The DNA of the CDR3 is TGTGCCAGCAGTTTATGGGACAGCCTATCTTGGAAGGACACCGGGGAGCTGTTTTTT. Its translation: CASSLWDSLSWKDTGELFF. Full variable domain (outside the CDR3, taken from reference TRBV28 and TRBJ2-2): DVKVTQSSRYLVKRTGEKVFLECVQDMDHENMFWYRQDPGLGLRLIYFSYDVKMKEKGDIPEGYSVSREKKERFSLILESASTNQTSMYLCASSLWDSLSWKDTGELFFGEGSRLTVL.

Here the CDR3 reads CASSLVDSTYEQYF. The CDR3 region has the DNA TGTGCCAGCAGCTTAGTCGACAGTACCTACGAGCAGTACTTC. The chain uses TRBV7-9 and TRBJ2-7, with D perhaps matching TRBD1 (5 bases). The V gene lost 1 base and the J gene lost 2 bases, with 9 bases spanning the gap. Germline assignment: CDR1 SEHNR and CDR2 FQNEAQ (reference sequence). The length of the CDR3 is 14 residues.

This chain links TRBV6-5 with TRBJ2-7; TRBD2 aligns across 8 bases. Per the germline V gene, CDR1 is MNHEY and CDR2 is SVGAGI. The CDR3 is 13 residues long. V lost 5 bases, J lost 5 bases, and 5 bases stayed unmatched. The CDR3 reads CASSPGGEDEQYV. Written as DNA, the CDR3 is TGTGCCAGCAGTCCCGGGGGGGAGGACGAGCAGTACGTC.

The count of this clone is one. V and J are TRBV9 and TRBJ2-5; 8 bases fit TRBD1. The ends lost 3 bases at V and 0 bases at J; junction bases unmatched: 1. This CDR3 is 14 amino acids long. CDR1 and CDR2 from the germline V gene are SGDLS and YYNGEE. CDR3 sequence: CASSADRDQETQYF. The CDR3 DNA reads TGTGCCAGCAGCGCGGACAGGGACCAAGAGACCCAGTACTTC.

This chain joins TRBV4-1 and TRBJ1-1; D may be TRBD1 (6 bases). This CDR3 is built from 15 residues. Per germline, CDR1 MGHRA and CDR2 YSYEKL. Trimming left V 1 base short and J 1 base short, with 10 bases between. The CDR3 DNA follows: TGCGCCAGCAGCCAAGGCTCGACAGGGAACACTGAAGCTTTCTTT. As protein: CASSQGSTGNTEAFF.

The chain has TRBV7-6 and TRBJ2-5, with D unresolved. The CDR3 is made up of 15 amino acids. The ends were cut back, 1 base at V and 4 bases at J, with 13 bases in the middle. CDR1 SGHVS and CDR2 FNYEAQ come from the germline V gene. DNA for the CDR3: TGTGCCAGCAGCTTAGACGTTCACTCGATAGAGACCCAGTACTTC. Translated: CASSLDVHSIETQYF. The variable domain in full, completed from reference TRBV7-6 and TRBJ2-5, reads GAGVSQSPRYKVTKRGQDVALRCDPISGHVSLYWYRQALGQGPEFLTYFNYEAQQDKSGLPNDRFSAERPEGSISTLTIQRTEQRDSAMYRCASSLDVHSIETQYFGPGTRLLVL.

The V gene is TRBV7-3, the J gene TRBJ2-1; TRBD2 is a possible D gene (6 bases). The V and J ends lost 5 bases and 9 bases respectively, with 14 bases between them. CDR1 is SGHTA, CDR2 FQGTGA, per germline. The CDR3 covers 13 residues. The CDR3 coding sequence is TGTGCCAGCAGCCATGGGGGGAGGAGTGAGCAGTTCTTC. Translated, it gives CASSHGGRSEQFF. The full variable domain, with the rest looked up from reference TRBV7-3 and TRBJ2-1, is GAGVSQTPSNKVTEKGKYVELRCDPISGHTALYWYRQSLGQGPEFLIYFQGTGAADDSGLPNDRFFAVRPEGSVSTLKIQRTERGDSAVYLCASSHGGRSEQFFGPGTRLTVL.

This clone has a single count. The genes are TRBV5-1 and TRBJ1-2; D might be TRBD1 (5 bases). V gave up 4 bases and J gave up 4 bases, with 17 bases separating them. Germline V gene data show CDR1 as SGHRS and CDR2 as YFSETQ. This CDR3 comprises 15 residues. The CDR3 region has the DNA TGCGCCAGCAGCCCCTTCGGGGGGGGTTCCTATGGCTACACCTTC. Its translation: CASSPFGGGSYGYTF. Based on the CDR3 plus reference TRBV5-1 and TRBJ1-2, the full variable domain is KAGVTQTPRYLIKTRGQQVTLSCSPISGHRSVSWYQQTPGQGLQFLFEYFSETQRNKGNFPGRFSGRQFSNSRSEMNVSTLELGDSALYLCASSPFGGGSYGYTFGSGTRLTVV.

Notes on this clone: Compared with germline, one end of the junction differs, possibly owing to a read error. The chain recombines TRBV7-7 with TRBJ2-5, with D tentatively TRBD1 (5 bases). This CDR3 has 14 amino acids. Germline V gene lookup returns CDR1 SSHAT and CDR2 FNYEAQ (reference sequence). For the CDR3, the DNA is TGTGCTAGCAGTCAAGACAGACACCAAGAGACCCAGTACTTC. Protein: CASSQDRHQETQYF.

This chain connects TRBV6-6 to TRBJ1-1, with D perhaps matching TRBD1 (5 bases). Germline values: CDR1 MNHNY, CDR2 SVGAGI (reference sequence). The V end lost 4 bases, the J end lost 4 bases, and 19 bases lay between the germline ends. There are 16 residues in the CDR3. The CDR3 spells CASSFQDTWGGTEAFF. DNA of the CDR3: TGTGCCAGCAGTTTCCAAGACACGTGGGGGGGCACTGAAGCTTTCTTT.

As DNA, the CDR3 is TGTGCCTGGGACAGGTACTACAATGAGCAGTTCTTC. Translating gives CAWDRYYNEQFF. This sequence joins TRBV30 and TRBJ2-1; a weak D match, TRBD1 (6 bases). The germline V and J ends were trimmed by 5 bases and 3 bases, with 8 bases remaining between them. Germline CDR1 is GTSNPN and CDR2 is SVGIG (reference sequence). The CDR3 length is 12 residues.

The J gene is TRBJ2-1, the V gene TRBV10-1, with 9 bases that match TRBD1. V was clipped by 0 bases and J by 6 bases; unmatched bases: 6. Per the germline V gene, CDR1 is WNHNN and CDR2 is SYGVQD (reference sequence). The CDR3 length is 16 residues. The chain's CDR3 is CASSESRDRAINEQFF. CDR3 nucleotides: TGCGCCAGCAGTGAGTCCCGGGACAGGGCCATCAATGAGCAGTTCTTC.

Concerning this clone itself: The sample has other DNA sequences that encode this CDR3 too. The chain combines TRBV30 with TRBJ1-1, with 7 bases lining up with TRBD1. Losses at the gene ends were 3 bases for V and 5 bases for J; bases not matched to a gene: 0. The V gene's germline CDR1 is GTSNPN and CDR2 SVGIG (reference sequence). The CDR3 runs 11 residues. CDR3 residues: CAWSRGTEAFF. The CDR3 DNA follows: TGTGCCTGGAGCAGGGGGACTGAAGCTTTCTTT.

The V call is TRBV19, the J call TRBJ1-5; 8 nucleotides align to TRBD1. The CDR3 runs 15 residues. The V gene end was trimmed by 4 bases and the J gene end by 7 bases; junction bases not matched to a gene: 9. CDR1 LNHDA and CDR2 SQIVND come from the germline V gene (reference sequence). The CDR3 DNA sequence: TGTGCCAGTAGTAACGGACAGGGTAATGTCCAGCCCCAGCATTTT. Encoded protein: CASSNGQGNVQPQHF.

With regard to this clone: The same CDR3 can be traced to other DNA sequences in this sample. In DNA, the CDR3 is TGTGCCAGTAGTATAGGAGGCAGGGGAAACACTGAAGCTTTCTTT. Its translation: CASSIGGRGNTEAFF. The chain links TRBV19 to TRBJ1-1; D is possibly TRBD1 (6 bases). Germline lookup yields CDR1 LNHDA and CDR2 SQIVND (reference sequence). The CDR3 loop spans 15 amino acids. Trimming took 1 base from V and 2 from J, leaving 11 bases between them.

The gene calls are TRBV6-1 and TRBJ1-4, with TRBD1 identical over 7 bases. Germline trimming cut 1 base from V and 8 bases from J; bases unmatched to any gene: 10. The CDR3 is 16 residues long. Germline V gene lookup returns CDR1 MNHNS and CDR2 SASEGT. CDR3 loop: CASSEEVGVRGEKLFF. Written as DNA, the CDR3 is TGTGCCAGCAGTGAAGAAGTCGGAGTCAGGGGGGAAAAACTGTTTTTT.

This chain connects TRBV29-1 to TRBJ1-1; weak D call: TRBD1 (5 bases). The ends were cut back, 7 bases at V and 1 base at J, with 10 bases in the middle. The CDR3 is made up of 12 amino acids. Germline CDR1 SQVTM, CDR2 ANQGSEA. The CDR3 protein is CSGRGPNTEAFF. The DNA for the CDR3 is TGCAGCGGTAGGGGTCCGAACACTGAAGCTTTCTTT.

The chain is built from TRBV6-5 and TRBJ1-1, with TRBD1 matching 7 bases. With 5 bases clipped from V and 10 bases from J, the junction kept 7 bases outside the gene matches. The CDR3 is 12 amino acids. Germline CDR1 is MNHEY and CDR2 is SVGAGI. Written as DNA, the CDR3 is TGTGCCAGCAGTCGACAGGGCCGCGGAGCTTTCTTT. Protein: CASSRQGRGAFF.

This chain joins TRBV4-1 and TRBJ1-3; D unresolved. Trimming removed 2 bases at V and 1 base at J, with 9 bases between. Germline CDR1 MGHRA, CDR2 YSYEKL. The CDR3 is made up of 15 amino acids. The CDR3 spells CASSQSSASGNTIYF. CDR3 sequence (DNA): TGCGCCAGCAGCCAATCGAGTGCTTCTGGAAACACCATATATTTT.

CDR3 in amino acids: CATRQGLTNTEAFF. In DNA, the CDR3 is TGTGCCACCAGACAGGGACTAACGAACACTGAAGCTTTCTTT. The chain employs TRBV15 and TRBJ1-1, with D maybe TRBD1 (6 bases). Deletions cut 6 bases from V and 1 base from J, with 12 bases between. The CDR3 has 14 amino acids. CDR1 is LNHNV and CDR2 is YYDKDF in the germline V gene (reference sequence).

This chain links TRBV21-1 with TRBJ2-7; TRBD2, as called in the table, went unchecked against the DNA. TRBV21-1 is given as a pseudogene. The CDR3 sequence is 14 residues long. The CDR3 DNA follows: TGTGCCAGCAGCGATCCGGGACTGAGCTACGAGCAGTACGTC. Its protein product is CASSDPGLSYEQYV.

The J gene is TRBJ1-5, the V gene TRBV29-1; 7 nucleotides match TRBD1. Germline V gene lookup returns CDR1 SQVTM and CDR2 ANQGSEA. Losses at the gene ends were 5 bases for V and 4 bases for J; bases not matched to a gene: 8. CDR3 length: 14 amino acids. The CDR3 loop is CSVITGEWNQPQHF. The CDR3 region has the DNA TGCAGCGTTATTACAGGGGAATGGAATCAGCCCCAGCATTTT.

This chain links TRBV28 with TRBJ2-1; no clear D gene. V lost 8 bases, J lost 7 bases, and 15 bases lay in between. The CDR3 extends over 13 amino acids. Germline V gives CDR1 MDHEN, CDR2 SYDVKM. The CDR3 DNA follows: TGTGCCAGCCAACTTCCCCCCTGGAATGAGCAGTTCTTC. This gives the protein CASQLPPWNEQFF.

The chain is built from TRBV9 and TRBJ2-7; a possible D gene is TRBD1 (6 bases). V was cut by 4 bases and J by 5 bases, with 13 bases left in between. This CDR3 region has 13 residues. Germline CDR1 SGDLS, CDR2 YYNGEE. DNA for the CDR3: TGTGCCAGCAGCCCTAACTCAGGGGACGAGCAGTACTTC. Translated, it gives CASSPNSGDEQYF.

This chain connects TRBV10-3 to TRBJ2-3, with 7 nucleotides matching TRBD2. Germline CDR1 ENHRY, CDR2 SYGVKD. Trimming took 11 bases from V and 3 from J; bases not matched to a gene: 5. This CDR3 has 12 residues. The CDR3, as DNA: TGTGCCGTCGCGGGGGATACAGATACGCAGTATTTT. Translating it yields CAVAGDTDTQYF.

The rearrangement uses TRBV10-3 and TRBJ2-2, with D possibly TRBD1 on 6 matching bases. This CDR3 spans 15 amino acids. The V end was cut by 2 bases, the J end by 1 base, with 8 bases between. CDR1 ENHRY and CDR2 SYGVKD come from the germline V gene. CDR3 nucleotides: TGTGCCATCAGTGAGGGACAGAGGAACACCGGGGAGCTGTTTTTT. Its translation is CAISEGQRNTGELFF.

V gene TRBV9 combines with J gene TRBJ2-1; D unresolved. The V end lost 0 bases, the J end lost 0 bases, and 7 bases lay between the germline ends. Germline CDR1 reads SGDLS; CDR2 reads YYNGEE. This CDR3 contains 15 residues. CDR3 sequence (DNA): TGTGCCAGCAGCGTAGAACAGTACTCCTACAATGAGCAGTTCTTC. It is translated as CASSVEQYSYNEQFF.

The rearrangement joins TRBV6-4 to TRBJ1-6; D call uncertain. This CDR3 contains 16 residues. Germline V gene data show CDR1 as MRHNA and CDR2 as SNTAGT. Trimming shortened V by 2 bases and J by 0 bases, and 8 bases separated the two germline ends. Here the CDR3 reads CASSDLSSSYNSPLHF. CDR3 sequence (DNA): TGTGCCAGCAGTGACCTGTCGAGCTCCTATAATTCACCCCTCCACTTT.

The chain links TRBV11-2 to TRBJ2-3; TRBD1 might be the D (6 bases). Trimming removed 5 bases from V and 2 bases from J, with 14 bases in between. The CDR3 is 15 amino acids. Germline V CDR1 and CDR2: SGHAT, FQNNGV. This CDR3 reads CASSEGQRPTDTQYF. As DNA, the CDR3 is TGTGCCAGCAGCGAAGGACAGAGACCCACAGATACGCAGTATTTT.

V usage is TRBV19 and J usage is TRBJ2-3; D is ambiguous. The germline V and J ends were trimmed by 9 bases and 3 bases, with 22 bases remaining between them. CDR3 length: 16 residues. Germline loops: CDR1 LNHDA, CDR2 SQIVND (reference sequence). The CDR3 reads CASKLRLSSGTDTQYF. CDR3 nucleotides: TGTGCCAGCAAATTGAGACTTTCCAGTGGAACAGATACGCAGTATTTT.

This clone was detected only a few times. The chain is built from TRBV10-3 and TRBJ1-2, with D tentatively TRBD1 (6 bases). From germline, CDR1 is ENHRY and CDR2 SYGVKD. CDR3 length equals 15 residues. With 1 base removed from V and 5 bases from J, the gap between germline ends came to 14 bases. The CDR3 region has the DNA TGTGCCATCAGTGAGTTTGAGGACAGAGGATATGGCTACACCTTC. Translating gives CAISEFEDRGYGYTF.